Each of the 17 T cell receptor beta chains below was sequenced from the same sample in a study of technical replicates of blood from a few donors. Only in-frame clones appear in the TCRdb table, and some are missing; sequencing was by immunoSEQ multiplex PCR. The sample holds tens of thousands of clones; 91% are singletons and the top ten take 0.39%. Specimen: T cells isolated from PBMCs. These TCRs come from a human donor in good health.

V usage is TRBV12-5 and J usage is TRBJ2-1; 10 bases are shared with TRBD1. This CDR3 is built from 16 residues. The V segment lost 4 bases and the J segment 4 bases; nucleotides outside the gene matches: 7. Germline CDR1 is LGHNT and CDR2 is FRNRAP. The CDR3 DNA reads as TGTGCTAGTGGTTGGAGACAGGGGGCGGAATACAATGAGCAGTTCTTC. Translation: CASGWRQGAEYNEQFF.

The rearrangement uses TRBV9 and TRBJ1-1, with TRBD1 as a possible D gene (5 bases). Germline V gene data show CDR1 as SGDLS and CDR2 as YYNGEE. Trimming left V 2 bases short and J 1 base short, with 9 bases between. CDR3 length equals 14 residues. The CDR3 loop is CASSVLGGNTEAFF. CDR3 coding DNA: TGTGCCAGCAGCGTTTTGGGGGGGAACACTGAAGCTTTCTTT.

The chain carries TRBV25-1 and TRBJ1-2, with 12 bases matching TRBD1. V was clipped by 5 bases and J by 4 bases; unmatched bases: 8. Germline V CDR1 and CDR2: MGHDK, SYGVNS. CDR3 length equals 16 residues. The CDR3 nucleotides read TGTGCCAGCAGTATCGGGACAGGGGGCACAATCTATGGCTACACCTTC. Translating it yields CASSIGTGGTIYGYTF.

This clone has only one observation. This chain uses TRBV2 with TRBJ2-5; D uncertain. This CDR3 is 15 amino acids long. The germline gives CDR1 SNHLY, CDR2 FYNNEI. The V end lost 4 bases, the J end lost 2 bases, and 14 bases lay between the germline ends. The CDR3 nucleotides read TGTGCCAGCAGTGTATCTATCGGGTTTCAAGAGACCCAGTACTTC. It yields the protein CASSVSIGFQETQYF. Based on the CDR3 plus reference TRBV2 and TRBJ2-5, the full variable domain is EPEVTQTPSHQVTQMGQEVILRCVPISNHLYFYWYRQILGQKVEFLVSFYNNEISEKSEIFDDQFSVERPDGSNFTLKIRSTKLEDSAMYFCASSVSIGFQETQYFGPGTRLLVL.

V is TRBV28 and J is TRBJ1-1; no clear D gene. Germline CDR1 reads MDHEN; CDR2 reads SYDVKM. The ends were cut back, 4 bases at V and 1 base at J, with 7 bases in the middle. This CDR3 region has 13 residues. The CDR3 loop reads CASSSYRNTEAFF. CDR3 sequence (DNA): TGTGCCAGCAGTTCATACAGGAACACTGAAGCTTTCTTT.

The chain carries TRBV6-1 and TRBJ1-4; perhaps TRBD1 as D (5 bases). Between the trimmed V and J ends, which lost 3 bases and 8 bases, there was a span of 16 bases. CDR3 length equals 15 residues. Germline CDR1 and CDR2: MNHNS and SASEGT. CDR3 bases: TGTGCCAGCAGTGAGAATCCGGGGGTGGGCGAAAAACTGTTTTTT. This sequence encodes CASSENPGVGEKLFF.

This clone was seen only once. The CDR3 loop is CASSLVAGGEPQHF. The CDR3 coding sequence is TGTGCCAGCAGCTTGGTGGCAGGCGGGGAGCCCCAGCATTTT. The chain employs TRBV5-5 and TRBJ1-5; D gene ambiguous. This CDR3 is built from 14 residues. CDR1 and CDR2 (germline): SGHKS, YYEKEE (reference sequence). Trimming stripped 0 bases from V and 8 bases from J, with 12 bases between.

The chain carries TRBV11-2 and TRBJ1-5; the match to TRBD1 covers 12 bases. Germline CDR1 SGHAT, CDR2 FQNNGV. The CDR3 consists of 18 residues. The J segment lost 5 bases and the V segment lost 5 bases, leaving 13 bases of the junction unmatched. The DNA for the CDR3 is TGTGCCAGCAGCGTCTCACCCGGGACAGGGGGCGGATATCAGCCCCAGCATTTT. As protein: CASSVSPGTGGGYQPQHF.

This chain joins TRBV9 and TRBJ2-7; D is possibly TRBD2 (6 bases). V lost 2 bases to trimming and J lost 2 bases, with 11 bases between them. The germline gives CDR1 SGDLS, CDR2 YYNGEE. The length of the CDR3 is 14 residues. The CDR3, as DNA: TGTGCCAGCAGCGTTGGACTATTCACCTACGAGCAGTACTTC. This encodes CASSVGLFTYEQYF.

Here the CDR3 reads CASSVGARNEQFF. The CDR3 nucleotides read TGTGCCAGCAGCGTGGGCGCACGCAATGAGCAGTTCTTC. V and J are TRBV9 and TRBJ2-1, with D unclear. V lost 2 bases to trimming and J lost 6 bases, with 9 bases between them. Germline lookup yields CDR1 SGDLS and CDR2 YYNGEE. The CDR3 is 13 amino acids.

The rearrangement uses TRBV11-2 and TRBJ2-5; 8 nucleotides line up with TRBD2. Germline CDR1 and CDR2: SGHAT and FQNNGV. This CDR3 is 15 amino acids long. The junction had 10 bases not matched to a gene; V was cut back by 8 bases and J by 2 bases. CDR3 sequence (DNA): TGTGCCAGCGTCCTAGCGGGCCTGAGGCAAGAGACCCAGTACTTC. Translation: CASVLAGLRQETQYF.

The gene calls are TRBV11-2 and TRBJ2-1; 9 nucleotides agree with TRBD1. The junction had 8 bases not matched to a gene; V was cut back by 5 bases and J by 0 bases. Per germline, CDR1 SGHAT and CDR2 FQNNGV. CDR3 size: 17 residues. CDR3 sequence (DNA): TGTGCCAGCAGCCCAGAAGGGGGACAGGGCTCCTACAATGAGCAGTTCTTC. Its translation: CASSPEGGQGSYNEQFF.

V is TRBV7-9 and J is TRBJ1-1; the match to TRBD1 covers 10 bases. Germline trimming cut 3 bases from V and 5 bases from J; bases unmatched to any gene: 3. CDR1 is SEHNR and CDR2 is FQNEAQ in the germline V gene (reference sequence). The CDR3 has 14 residues. This CDR3 reads CASSFRDRGTEAFF. CDR3 DNA: TGTGCCAGCAGCTTCCGGGACAGGGGTACTGAAGCTTTCTTT.

The chain combines TRBV27 with TRBJ2-1; 9 nucleotides agree with TRBD2. Germline CDR1 is MNHEY and CDR2 is SMNVEV (reference sequence). With V trimmed by 5 bases and J by 2 bases, 7 bases remained unmatched. CDR3 length equals 16 residues. The chain's CDR3 is CASSILTSGPYNEQFF. The CDR3 DNA reads as TGTGCCAGCAGTATACTGACTAGCGGACCCTACAATGAGCAGTTCTTC.

This sequence joins TRBV5-6 and TRBJ1-1; D possibly corresponds to TRBD1 (6 bases). The CDR3 loop spans 14 amino acids. Looked up from germline, CDR1 is SGHDT and CDR2 is YYEEEE. V lost 4 bases, J lost 3 bases, and 13 bases lay in between. The CDR3 coding sequence is TGTGCCAGCAGCCAACAGGGCCAATACACTGAAGCTTTCTTT. It is translated as CASSQQGQYTEAFF.

The chain couples TRBV29-1 to TRBJ2-2; 7 bases are shared with TRBD2. J gave up 4 bases and V 1 base, and 6 bases lay outside the gene matches. The CDR3 spans 15 residues. Per the germline V gene, CDR1 is SQVTM and CDR2 is ANQGSEA. DNA for the CDR3: TGCAGCGTTGAAGGAAGCGGGATAGGCACCGGGGAGCTGTTTTTT. It encodes CSVEGSGIGTGELFF.

V gene TRBV7-2 combines with J gene TRBJ2-7; 13 nucleotides match TRBD2. This CDR3 contains 13 residues. CDR1 and CDR2 (germline): SGHTA, FQGNSA. Trimming at V came to 10 bases and at J to 4 bases, leaving 4 bases not matched to a gene. The CDR3 DNA reads as TGTGCCACCCGGACTAGCGGGAGATACGAGCAGTACTTC. Its translation is CATRTSGRYEQYF.